This T cell receptor beta chain comes out of a study of brain T cells in children with intractable seizures. Surgery cases with the highest brain T cell transcript signatures were chosen for sequencing. Here immunoSEQ multiplex PCR was the method, and the copy in TCRdb shows in-frame clones only, minus some. This sample has about 110,000 clones, with approximately 94% found just once. Germline trimming cut 7 bases from V and 4 bases from J; bases unmatched to any gene: 6. Germline CDR1 reads MNHEY; CDR2 reads SMNVEV (reference sequence). This CDR3 spans 14 amino acids. The J gene is TRBJ2-1, the V gene TRBV27, with 8 bases matching TRBD2. Sequencing used peripheral blood, obtained at surgery. This sequence originates from a boy in the first two years of life with hemimegalencephaly and intractable seizures. The CDR3 DNA is TGTGCCAGCACCCAGGCTAGCGGGTACAATGAGCAGTTCTTC. This translates into CASTQASGYNEQFF.